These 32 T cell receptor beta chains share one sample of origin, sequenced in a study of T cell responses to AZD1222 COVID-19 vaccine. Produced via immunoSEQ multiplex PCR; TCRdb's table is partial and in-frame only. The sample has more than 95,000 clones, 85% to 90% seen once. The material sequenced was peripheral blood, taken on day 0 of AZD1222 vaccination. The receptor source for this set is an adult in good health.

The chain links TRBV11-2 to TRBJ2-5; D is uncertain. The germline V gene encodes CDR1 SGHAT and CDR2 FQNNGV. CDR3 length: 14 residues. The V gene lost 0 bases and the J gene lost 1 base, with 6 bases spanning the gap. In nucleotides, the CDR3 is TGTGCCAGCAGCTTAGATCGGGTCCAAGAGACCCAGTACTTC. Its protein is CASSLDRVQETQYF.

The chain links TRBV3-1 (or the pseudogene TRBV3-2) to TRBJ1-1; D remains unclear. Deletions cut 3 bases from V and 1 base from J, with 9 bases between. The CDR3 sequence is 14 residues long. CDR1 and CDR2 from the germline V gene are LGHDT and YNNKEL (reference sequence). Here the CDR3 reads CASSHPGPNTEAFF. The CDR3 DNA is TGTGCCAGCAGCCATCCGGGCCCGAACACTGAAGCTTTCTTT.

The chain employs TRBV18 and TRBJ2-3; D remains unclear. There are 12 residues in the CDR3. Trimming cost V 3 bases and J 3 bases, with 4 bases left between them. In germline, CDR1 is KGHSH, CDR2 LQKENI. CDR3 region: CASSPGTDTQYF. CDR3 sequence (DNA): TGTGCCAGCTCACCGGGGACAGATACGCAGTATTTT.

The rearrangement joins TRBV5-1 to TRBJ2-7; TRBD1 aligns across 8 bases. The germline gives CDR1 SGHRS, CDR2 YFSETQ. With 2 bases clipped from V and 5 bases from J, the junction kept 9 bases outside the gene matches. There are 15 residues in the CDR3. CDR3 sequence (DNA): TGCGCCAGCAGCTTTGGGACAGGACTACGGGACGAGCAGTACTTC. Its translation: CASSFGTGLRDEQYF.

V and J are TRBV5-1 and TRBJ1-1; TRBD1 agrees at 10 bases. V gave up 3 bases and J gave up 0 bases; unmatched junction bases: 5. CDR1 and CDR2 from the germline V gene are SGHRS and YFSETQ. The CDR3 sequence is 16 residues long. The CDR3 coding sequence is TGCGCCAGCAGCTCCGGGACAGGGGCACTGAACACTGAAGCTTTCTTT. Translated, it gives CASSSGTGALNTEAFF.

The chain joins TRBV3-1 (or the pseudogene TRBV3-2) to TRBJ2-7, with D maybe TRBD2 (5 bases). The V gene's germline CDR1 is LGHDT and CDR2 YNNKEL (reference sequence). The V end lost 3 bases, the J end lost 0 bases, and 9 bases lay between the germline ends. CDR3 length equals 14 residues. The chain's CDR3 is CASSQTGDSYEQYF. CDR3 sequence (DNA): TGTGCCAGCAGCCAGACCGGGGACTCCTACGAGCAGTACTTC.

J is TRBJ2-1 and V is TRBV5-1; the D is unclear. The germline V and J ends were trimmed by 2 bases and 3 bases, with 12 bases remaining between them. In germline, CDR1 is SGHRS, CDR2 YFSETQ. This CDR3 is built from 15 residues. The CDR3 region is CASSLGPNVYNEQFF. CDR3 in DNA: TGCGCCAGCAGCTTAGGGCCAAACGTCTACAATGAGCAGTTCTTC.

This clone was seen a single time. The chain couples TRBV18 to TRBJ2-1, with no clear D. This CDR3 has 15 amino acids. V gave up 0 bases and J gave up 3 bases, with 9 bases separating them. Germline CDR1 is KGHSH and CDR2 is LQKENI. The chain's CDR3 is CASSPPYTGYNEQFF. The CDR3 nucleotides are TGTGCCAGCTCACCACCGTACACCGGCTACAATGAGCAGTTCTTC.

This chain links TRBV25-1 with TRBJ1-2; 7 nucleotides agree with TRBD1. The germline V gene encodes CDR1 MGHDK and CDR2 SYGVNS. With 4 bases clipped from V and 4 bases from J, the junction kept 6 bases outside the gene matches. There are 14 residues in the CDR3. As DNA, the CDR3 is TGTGCCAGCAGTGTGAGACAGGGCCCCTATGGCTACACCTTC. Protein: CASSVRQGPYGYTF.

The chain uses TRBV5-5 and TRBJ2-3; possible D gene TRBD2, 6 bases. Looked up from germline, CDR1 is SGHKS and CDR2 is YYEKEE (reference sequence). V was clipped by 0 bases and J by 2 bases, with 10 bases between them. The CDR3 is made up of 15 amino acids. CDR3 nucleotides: TGTGCCAGCAGCTTGGGGGACTTTATCACAGATACGCAGTATTTT. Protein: CASSLGDFITDTQYF.

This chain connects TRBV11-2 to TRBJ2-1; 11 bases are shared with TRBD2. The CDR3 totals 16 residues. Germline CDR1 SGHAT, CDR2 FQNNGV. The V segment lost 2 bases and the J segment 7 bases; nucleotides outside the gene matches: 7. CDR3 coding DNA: TGTGCCAGCAGCTTATGGGGGACTAGCGGAAGAAATGAGCAGTTCTTC. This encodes CASSLWGTSGRNEQFF.

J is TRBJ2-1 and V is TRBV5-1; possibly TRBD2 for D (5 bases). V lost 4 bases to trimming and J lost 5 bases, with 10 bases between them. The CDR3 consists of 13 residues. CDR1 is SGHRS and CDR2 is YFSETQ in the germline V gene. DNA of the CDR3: TGCGCCAGCAGCGTAGGACTTAACAATGAGCAGTTCTTC. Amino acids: CASSVGLNNEQFF.

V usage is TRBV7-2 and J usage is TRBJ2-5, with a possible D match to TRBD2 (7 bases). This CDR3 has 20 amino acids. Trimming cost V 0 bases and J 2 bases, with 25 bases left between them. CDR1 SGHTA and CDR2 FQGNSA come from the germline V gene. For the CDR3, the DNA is TGTGCCAGCAGCTTAGCGGGCAGTAGGGGGGGGATAGTCCGACAAGAGACCCAGTACTTC. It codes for CASSLAGSRGGIVRQETQYF. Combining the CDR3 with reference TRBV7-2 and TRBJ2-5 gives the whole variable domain GAGVSQSPSNKVTEKGKDVELRCDPISGHTALYWYRQSLGQGLEFLIYFQGNSAPDKSGLPSDRFSAERTGGSVSTLTIQRTQQEDSAVYLCASSLAGSRGGIVRQETQYFGPGTRLLVL.

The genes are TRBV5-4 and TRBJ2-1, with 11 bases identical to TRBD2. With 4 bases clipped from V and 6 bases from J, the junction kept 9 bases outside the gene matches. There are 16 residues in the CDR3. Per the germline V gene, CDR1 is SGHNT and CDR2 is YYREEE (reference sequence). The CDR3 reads CASSTQLAGAFNEQFF. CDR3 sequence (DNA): TGTGCCAGCAGCACTCAACTAGCGGGAGCATTCAATGAGCAGTTCTTC.

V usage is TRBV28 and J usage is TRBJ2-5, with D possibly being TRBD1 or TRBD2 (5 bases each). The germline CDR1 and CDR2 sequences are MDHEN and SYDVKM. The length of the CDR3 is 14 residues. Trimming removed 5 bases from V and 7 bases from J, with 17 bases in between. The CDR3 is CASSRPGTSPTQYF. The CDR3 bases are TGTGCCAGCAGTCGGCCCGGGACCTCGCCGACCCAGTACTTC.

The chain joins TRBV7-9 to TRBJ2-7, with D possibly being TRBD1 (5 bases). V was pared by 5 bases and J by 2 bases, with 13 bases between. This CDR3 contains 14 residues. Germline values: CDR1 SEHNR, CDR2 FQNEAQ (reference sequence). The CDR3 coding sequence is TGTGCCAGCAGCCTCCACCAGGACACCTACGAGCAGTACTTC. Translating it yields CASSLHQDTYEQYF.

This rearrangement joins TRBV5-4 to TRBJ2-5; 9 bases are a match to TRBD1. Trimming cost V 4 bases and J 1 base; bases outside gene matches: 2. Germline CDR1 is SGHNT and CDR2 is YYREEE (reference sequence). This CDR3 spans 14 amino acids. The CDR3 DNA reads TGTGCCAGCAGCGCGACAGGGGGCCAAGAGACCCAGTACTTC. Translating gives CASSATGGQETQYF.

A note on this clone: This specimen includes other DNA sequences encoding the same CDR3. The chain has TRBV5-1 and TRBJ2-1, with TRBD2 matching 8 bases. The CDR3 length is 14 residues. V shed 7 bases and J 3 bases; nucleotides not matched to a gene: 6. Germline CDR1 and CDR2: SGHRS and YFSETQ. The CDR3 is CASRPGGGYNEQFF. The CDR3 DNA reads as TGCGCCAGCCGTCCGGGAGGGGGCTACAATGAGCAGTTCTTC.

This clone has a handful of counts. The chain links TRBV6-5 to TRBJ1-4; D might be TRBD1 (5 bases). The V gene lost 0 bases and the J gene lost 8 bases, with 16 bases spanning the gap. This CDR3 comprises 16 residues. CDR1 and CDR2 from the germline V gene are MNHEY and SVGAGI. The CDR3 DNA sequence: TGTGCCAGCAGTTACTCGTGGACAAACGTGAGGGAAAAACTGTTTTTT. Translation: CASSYSWTNVREKLFF.

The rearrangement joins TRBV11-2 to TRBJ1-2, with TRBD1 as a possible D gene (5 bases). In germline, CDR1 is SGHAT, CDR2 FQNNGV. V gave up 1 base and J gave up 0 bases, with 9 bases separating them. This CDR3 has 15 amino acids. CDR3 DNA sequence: TGTGCCAGCAGCTTAGGGCAGGGACCTAACTATGGCTACACCTTC. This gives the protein CASSLGQGPNYGYTF.

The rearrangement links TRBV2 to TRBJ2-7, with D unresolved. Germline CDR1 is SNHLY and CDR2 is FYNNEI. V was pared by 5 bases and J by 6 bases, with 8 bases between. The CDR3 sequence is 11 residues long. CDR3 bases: TGTGCCAGCAGTTATTTCACCGAGCAGTACTTC. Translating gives CASSYFTEQYF. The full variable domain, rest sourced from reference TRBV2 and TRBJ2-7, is EPEVTQTPSHQVTQMGQEVILRCVPISNHLYFYWYRQILGQKVEFLVSFYNNEISEKSEIFDDQFSVERPDGSNFTLKIRSTKLEDSAMYFCASSYFTEQYFGPGTRLTVT.

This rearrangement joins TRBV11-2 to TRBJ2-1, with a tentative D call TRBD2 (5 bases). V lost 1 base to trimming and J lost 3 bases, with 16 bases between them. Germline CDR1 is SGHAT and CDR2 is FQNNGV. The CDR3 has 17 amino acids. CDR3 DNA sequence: TGTGCCAGCAGCTTAGTGGACTGGCCTACTAGCTACAATGAGCAGTTCTTC. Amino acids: CASSLVDWPTSYNEQFF.

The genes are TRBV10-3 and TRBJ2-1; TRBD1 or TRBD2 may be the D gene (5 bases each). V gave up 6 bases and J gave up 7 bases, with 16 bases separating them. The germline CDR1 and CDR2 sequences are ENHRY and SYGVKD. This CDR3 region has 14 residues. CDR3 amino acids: CAISGTRSANEQFF. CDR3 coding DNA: TGTGCCATCAGCGGGACCCGCAGTGCGAATGAGCAGTTCTTC.

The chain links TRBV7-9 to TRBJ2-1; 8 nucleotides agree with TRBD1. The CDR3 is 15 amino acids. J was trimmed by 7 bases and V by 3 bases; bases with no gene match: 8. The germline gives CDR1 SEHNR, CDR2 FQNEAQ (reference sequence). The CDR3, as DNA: TGTGCCAGCAGCTTTCAGGGGGCCCGCTCAAATGAGCAGTTCTTC. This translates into CASSFQGARSNEQFF.

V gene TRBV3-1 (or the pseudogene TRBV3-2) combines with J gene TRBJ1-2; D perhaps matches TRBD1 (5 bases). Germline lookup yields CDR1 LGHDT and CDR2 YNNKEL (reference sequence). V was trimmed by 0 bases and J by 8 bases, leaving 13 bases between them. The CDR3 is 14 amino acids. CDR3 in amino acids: CASSQDPGTRGYTF. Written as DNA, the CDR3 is TGTGCCAGCAGCCAAGATCCAGGGACCCGGGGCTACACCTTC.

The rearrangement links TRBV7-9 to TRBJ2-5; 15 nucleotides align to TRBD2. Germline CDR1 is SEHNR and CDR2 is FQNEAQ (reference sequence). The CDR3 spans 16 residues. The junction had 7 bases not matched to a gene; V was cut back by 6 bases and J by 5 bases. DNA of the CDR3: TGTGCCAGCAGTCCTGGACTAGCGGGGGGGCTCGAGACCCAGTACTTC. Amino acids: CASSPGLAGGLETQYF.

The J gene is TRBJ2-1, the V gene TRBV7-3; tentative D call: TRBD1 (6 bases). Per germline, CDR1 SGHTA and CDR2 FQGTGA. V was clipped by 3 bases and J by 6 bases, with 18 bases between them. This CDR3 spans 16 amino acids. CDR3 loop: CASSFPPGHPSNEQFF. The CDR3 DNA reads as TGTGCCAGCAGCTTCCCTCCGGGACACCCTAGCAATGAGCAGTTCTTC.

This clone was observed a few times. CDR3: CASSLLAGAPYEQYF. CDR3 DNA sequence: TGTGCCAGCAGCTTACTAGCGGGAGCCCCCTACGAGCAGTACTTC. The chain employs TRBV7-8 and TRBJ2-7; 10 bases fit TRBD2. This CDR3 has 15 residues. V shed 2 bases, J shed 2 bases, and the junction held 3 bases outside the gene matches. The germline V gene has CDR1 SGHVS and CDR2 FQNEAQ.

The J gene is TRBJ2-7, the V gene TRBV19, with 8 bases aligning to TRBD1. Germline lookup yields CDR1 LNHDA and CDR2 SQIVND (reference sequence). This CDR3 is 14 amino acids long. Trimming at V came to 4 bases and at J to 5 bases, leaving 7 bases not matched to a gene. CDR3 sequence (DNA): TGTGCCAGTAGTACACAGGGGGATTCTAACGAGCAGTACTTC. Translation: CASSTQGDSNEQYF.

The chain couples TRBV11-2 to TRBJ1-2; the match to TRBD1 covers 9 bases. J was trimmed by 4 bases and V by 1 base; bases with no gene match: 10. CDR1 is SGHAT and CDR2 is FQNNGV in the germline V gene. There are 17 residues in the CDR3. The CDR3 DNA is TGTGCCAGCAGCTTAGGGGGACAGGGCTTACAGTTCTATGGCTACACCTTC. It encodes CASSLGGQGLQFYGYTF. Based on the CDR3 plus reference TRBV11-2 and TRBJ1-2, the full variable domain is EAGVAQSPRYKIIEKRQSVAFWCNPISGHATLYWYQQILGQGPKLLIQFQNNGVVDDSQLPKDRFSAERLKGVDSTLKIQPAKLEDSAVYLCASSLGGQGLQFYGYTFGSGTRLTVV.

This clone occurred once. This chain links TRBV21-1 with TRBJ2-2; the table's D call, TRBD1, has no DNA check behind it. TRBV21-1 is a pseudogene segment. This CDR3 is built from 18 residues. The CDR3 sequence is CASSAHGQGMFGSGELFF. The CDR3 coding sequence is TGTGCCAGCAGCGCCCACGGACAGGGGATGTTTGGCTCCGGGGAGCTGTTTTTT.

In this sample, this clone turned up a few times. This chain's CDR3 is CASSIQRRDNEQFF. CDR3 nucleotides: TGTGCCAGTAGTATTCAGCGGCGGGACAATGAGCAGTTCTTC. This chain joins TRBV19 and TRBJ2-1, with D possibly matching TRBD2 (5 bases). The CDR3 is made up of 14 amino acids. Germline V gives CDR1 LNHDA, CDR2 SQIVND (reference sequence). Trimming cost V 3 bases and J 5 bases, with 11 bases left between them.